This TCR beta chain comes out of a study of blood T cell repertoires in COVID-19. Overall study context: Acute and convalescent COVID-19 samples came from the United States, Italy and Spain.

Per the authors' pipeline: Nucleated cell counts were estimated from reference gene primer amplification. TCRdb's table, derived via immunoSEQ multiplex PCR, lists solely in-frame clones and lacks some. The D gene and trimming were derived from the DNA, and the V and J assignments and clone size from that table. The table includes 80,000 to 95,000 clones, approximately 71% detected once. The clonotype originates from a woman aged 45-59 years with acute or convalescent COVID-19. The material sequenced was peripheral blood.

The CDR3 DNA follows: TGTGCCAGCAGTTACTCATACAGGGACCATGAGCAGTTCTTC. Its protein product is CASSYSYRDHEQFF. V usage is TRBV6-5 and J usage is TRBJ2-1; a possible D gene is TRBD1 (6 bases). In germline, CDR1 is MNHEY, CDR2 SVGAGI. The CDR3 has 14 residues. Trimming shortened V by 0 bases and J by 8 bases, and 11 bases separated the two germline ends.